This T cell receptor beta chain was profiled in a study of cytomegalovirus exposure and HLA in healthy donors. Study-level points and caveats: Many donors carried some public TCRs, although rarity characterized most TCR sequences.

Note on this clone: What it recognizes is unknown.

PCR involved 60 Vbeta and 13 Jbeta primers. Source study methods: Around 76 million unique TCR beta chains, some 11 million shared, were counted in a later analysis. Assay: immunoSEQ multiplex PCR; the TCRdb copy retains only in-frame clones and omits some. The V and J calls and the clone size are those of that table, but D and trimming were determined from the DNA. The sample shows some 54,000 clones, roughly 73% of them seen only once. The V segment lost 6 bases and the J segment 8 bases; nucleotides outside the gene matches: 11. Germline values: CDR1 MDHEN, CDR2 SYDVKM. This CDR3 spans 16 amino acids.

Sequencing was performed on PBMCs. The TCR sequence derives from a man aged 18 to 30 in good health and CMV-seronegative. The chain is built from TRBV28 and TRBJ1-5; 12 bases map to TRBD1. The chain's CDR3 is CASRPPGTGGKEPQHF. CDR3 coding DNA: TGTGCCAGCAGACCCCCTGGGACAGGGGGCAAGGAGCCCCAGCATTTT.